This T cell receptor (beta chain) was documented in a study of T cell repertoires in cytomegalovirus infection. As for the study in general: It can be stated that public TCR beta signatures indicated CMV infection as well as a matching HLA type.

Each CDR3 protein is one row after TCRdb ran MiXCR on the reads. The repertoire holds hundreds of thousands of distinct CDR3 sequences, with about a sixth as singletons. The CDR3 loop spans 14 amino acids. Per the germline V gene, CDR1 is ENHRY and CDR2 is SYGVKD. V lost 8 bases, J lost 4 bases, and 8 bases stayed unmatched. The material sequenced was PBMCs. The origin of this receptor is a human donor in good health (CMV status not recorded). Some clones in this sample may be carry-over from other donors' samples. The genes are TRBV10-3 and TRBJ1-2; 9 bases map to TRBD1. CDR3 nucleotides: TGTGCCATCGGAGAACAGGGGGCGGTCTATGGCTACACCTTC. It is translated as CAIGEQGAVYGYTF.